A selection of T cell receptor beta chains follows, all from one sample in a study of identical twins. One entry per CDR3 protein results from TCRdb running MiXCR on the 5' RACE reads. This table holds about 720,000 distinct CDR3 sequences, 8.6% found once. This same sample was also taken into another study, of yellow fever vaccine responses in identical twins.

Specimen: PBMCs. The receptors derive from a woman aged 18-30 years in good health. CDR3s include the opening cysteine and the closing phenylalanine or tryptophan. D genes are given only for firm matches. Size is omitted from some rows. Given values are once, few, many or a class for expanded clones.

TRBD1 TRBJ2-1 TRBV7-9 many TGTGCCAGCAGCCCCCGACAGGGGAGGATCAATGAGCAGTTCTTC CASSPRQGRINEQFF
NA TRBJ2-3 TRBV14 NA TGTGCCAGCAGCCAATGGGAACACACCACAGATACGCAGTATTTT CASSQWEHTTDTQYF
NA TRBJ2-1 TRBV6-2/TRBV6-3 few TGTGCCAGCAGTCACGGGGGATTAGGGGACAATGAGCAGTTCTTC CASSHGGLGDNEQFF
NA TRBJ2-3 TRBV12-3/TRBV12-4 few TGTGCCAGCAGTACCCCGTGGAGGGCAGATACGCAGTATTTT CASSTPWRADTQYF
TRBD2 TRBJ2-1 TRBV7-2 NA TGTGCCAGCAGCCCCCCCCGGCGGGGGATGATCAATGAGCAGTTCTTC CASSPPRRGMINEQFF
NA TRBJ2-5 TRBV20-1 few TGCAGTGCTAGCCCCCCAGAGACCCAGTACTTC CSASPPETQYF
NA TRBJ2-1 TRBV7-2 NA TGTGCCAGCAGCCTCCCAGCGGGTTACGTCTTCTTC CASSLPAGYVFF
TRBD2 TRBJ2-5 TRBV20-1 NA TGCAGTGCAGCATTACTAGCGGGCCGCCAAGAGACCCAGTACTTC CSAALLAGRQETQYF
NA TRBJ2-7 TRBV9 NA TGTGCCAGCAGCGTAGCGGCGGGGCTGACTTACGAGCAGTACTTC CASSVAAGLTYEQYF
NA TRBJ2-1 TRBV3-1 many TGTGCCAGCGGGTCACAGGGCTCCTACAATGAGCAGTTCTTC CASGSQGSYNEQFF
TRBD1 TRBJ1-4 TRBV6-1 many TGTGCCAGCCGGCTAGACAGGGTTCGCGAAAAACTGTTTTTT CASRLDRVREKLFF
TRBD1 TRBJ2-7 TRBV4-2 NA TGTGCCAGCAGCCAAGATCAGGACAGGGGGCTCGAGCAGTACTTC CASSQDQDRGLEQYF
NA TRBJ2-5 TRBV9 NA TGTGCCAGCAGCGTGACAGGAGCGGAGGCCCAGTACTTC CASSVTGAEAQYF
NA TRBJ2-1 TRBV2 few TGTGCCAGCAGTGCACCCTTGGCGGGACGGGCCTACAATGAGCAGTTCTTC CASSAPLAGRAYNEQFF
NA TRBJ2-7 TRBV5-5 few TGTGCCAGCAGCTTCGGGCCGCGGGATTACGAGCAGTACTTC CASSFGPRDYEQYF
NA TRBJ2-1 TRBV11-3 many TGTGCCAGCAGCTTGAATCCGAGCTCCTACAATGAGCAGTTCTTC CASSLNPSSYNEQFF
NA TRBJ2-1 TRBV7-2 few TGTGCCAGCAGCTTAGCTCATACTAACAATGAGCGGTTCTTC CASSLAHTNNERFF
TRBD1 TRBJ2-5 TRBV6-5 NA TGTGCCAGCAGTTACTCGACAGGGCGCGTAGAGACCCAGTACTTC CASSYSTGRVETQYF
NA TRBJ1-5 TRBV18 few TGTGCCAGCTCACCGTCAGCGGGGACTCAGCCCCAGCATTTT CASSPSAGTQPQHF
NA TRBJ2-1 TRBV20-1 few TGCAGTGCTCGTAGCGTCGTGGTTGGTGAGCAGTTCTTC CSARSVVVGEQFF
TRBD2 TRBJ2-2 TRBV7-8 NA TGTGCCAGCAGCTTAGAGGCGGGGGGGTTCGGGGAGCTGTTTTTT CASSLEAGGFGELFF
TRBD2 TRBJ2-5 TRBV5-1 NA TGCGCCAGCAGCCCCGGGACTAGCGTTTGGTCAGAGACCCAGTACTTC CASSPGTSVWSETQYF
NA TRBJ1-4 TRBV27 few TGTGCCAGCAGTCGGAGAACAACTAATGAAAAACTGTTTTTT CASSRRTTNEKLFF
TRBD1 TRBJ2-1 TRBV7-8 many TGTGCCAGCAGCTTCCGACAGGGATCCTACAATGAGCAGTTCTTC CASSFRQGSYNEQFF
NA TRBJ1-5 TRBV5-1 NA TGCGCCAGCAGCGCAGGGGTATCGGGCCAGCCCCAGCATTTT CASSAGVSGQPQHF
NA TRBJ2-1 TRBV9 many TGTGCCAGCAGCGTAGTCCTAGCGAGTGAGCAGTTCTTC CASSVVLASEQFF
NA TRBJ2-7 TRBV27 many TGTGCCAGCAGTGATAACACCGGTCGAAGCTCCTACGAGCAGTACTTC CASSDNTGRSSYEQYF
NA TRBJ2-2 TRBV9 few TGTGCCAGCAGCCGTAAAGGTAGCGGGAACACCGGGGAGCTGTTTTTT CASSRKGSGNTGELFF
NA TRBJ2-1 TRBV29-1 many TGCAGCGCAGGGACCCGGATAGACGAGCAGTTCTTC CSAGTRIDEQFF
TRBD2 TRBJ2-3 TRBV7-9 few TGTGCCAGCAGCCCTCGGGCTAGCGGGGGGGACTCCGATACGCAGTATTTT CASSPRASGGDSDTQYF
NA TRBJ2-4 TRBV12-3/TRBV12-4 few TGTGCCAGCAGCCTGGCCAGAATAGCCAAAAACATTCAGTACTTC CASSLARIAKNIQYF
TRBD2 TRBJ2-7 TRBV27 many TGTGCCAGCAGTTCAACTAGCGGGAGAACGTACGAGCAGTACTTC CASSSTSGRTYEQYF
NA TRBJ2-3 TRBV7-3 many TGTGCCAGCAGCTCAGGGGGGGATACGCAGTATTTT CASSSGGDTQYF
TRBD2 TRBJ2-1 TRBV20-1 NA TGCAGTGCGATACTAGCGGGAGGGTACAATGAGCAGTTCTTC CSAILAGGYNEQFF
NA TRBJ2-7 TRBV3-1 many TGTGCCAGCAGCCAAGACCGAGTGCAGTACTTC CASSQDRVQYF